This is a list of T cell receptor beta chains from one sample in a study of CXCR3-negative and CXCR3-positive naive CD8 T cells. With the 5' RACE reads reprocessed, TCRdb shows one record per CDR3 protein and no DNA. The listing contains fewer than 140,000 distinct CDR3 sequences. Sequenced sample: naive CXCR3+ CD8+ T cells from blood. The receptors come from a human donor in good health. Some clones in this sample may be carry-over from other donors' samples. Each CDR3 is given with its conserved first and last residue.

>TRBV29-1|TRBJ2-4
CSVEGLGTDIQYF
>TRBV28|TRBJ1-1
CASSPRQGASEAFF
>TRBV20-1|TRBJ2-7
CSARTRDSSYEQYF
>TRBV12-3/TRBV12-4|TRBJ2-7
CASTQGLKSYEQYF
>TRBV30|TRBJ2-3
CAWSEGLAGAGDTQYF
>TRBV25-1|TRBJ2-1
CASTGTSGAYNEQFF
>TRBV27|TRBJ1-5
CASSLLGGGQPQHF
>TRBV3-1|TRBJ2-4
CASSQELLHIQYF
>TRBV27|TRBJ1-5
CASGAGVRSNQPQHF
>TRBV4-1|TRBJ2-7
CASSQERMAGYEQYF
>TRBV30|TRBJ1-6
CAWAEQGARYNSPLHF
>TRBV7-2|TRBJ2-1
CASSTGLVLSSYNEQFF
>TRBV6-5|TRBJ1-5
CASSTTGGNQPQHF
>TRBV27|TRBJ2-3
CASSSPGTSDTQYF
>TRBV12-3/TRBV12-4|TRBJ2-1
CASSRPDRGPTGEQFF
>TRBV7-9|TRBJ1-1
CASSGTSNAEAFF
>TRBV28|TRBJ2-5
CASSFGTVGRETQYF
>TRBV6-5|TRBJ2-1
CASSILGSRSPYNEQFF
>TRBV24-1|TRBJ1-1
CATADRYNGTEAFF
>TRBV7-9|TRBJ2-2
CASSLGPRELFF
>TRBV10-1|TRBJ2-7
CASSRGLAGDYEQYF
>TRBV13|TRBJ1-6
CASSLGRGPPLHF
>TRBV12-3/TRBV12-4|TRBJ2-7
CASSLPGQGAGEQYF
>TRBV7-8|TRBJ1-2
CASSLVSNYGYTF
>TRBV12-3/TRBV12-4|TRBJ2-3
CASSVLAGGHGDTQYF
>TRBV2|TRBJ2-5
CASRGLAGGQETQYF
>TRBV29-1|TRBJ1-2
CSVEDGGTGGYLRGYTF
>TRBV2|TRBJ2-7
CASSEARRVPYEQYF
>TRBV6-2/TRBV6-3|TRBJ1-1
CASSHPMGLNTEAFF
>TRBV9|TRBJ2-1
CASSVGDSYNEQFF
>TRBV6-2/TRBV6-3|TRBJ2-7
CASTERGPGPLAYEQYF
>TRBV19|TRBJ2-1
CASSISAGLAGGYNEQFF